A single T cell receptor beta chain is shown here with its context. Some clones are missing from TCRdb's copy, which holds only in-frame ones; the method was immunoSEQ multiplex PCR. This sample has about 68,000 clones, with around 92% found just once. The sample comes from a study of T cell changes during pregnancy in multiple sclerosis. The sample in question was peripheral blood, obtained in the second trimester of pregnancy. The receptor was isolated from a female donor in good health, enrolled as a control in a pregnancy study.

The CDR3 sequence: CASGTGAPSSTDTQYF. The DNA of the CDR3 is TGTGCCAGCGGGACTGGAGCACCGTCTAGCACAGATACGCAGTATTTT. This chain uses TRBV27 with TRBJ2-3, with D perhaps TRBD2 (6 bases). The CDR3 is 16 residues long. V lost 8 bases, J lost 0 bases, and 18 bases lay in between. Germline V gene sequence: CDR1 MNHEY, CDR2 SMNVEV (reference sequence).